The 2 T cell receptor beta chains in this list originate from one sample, sequenced in a study of cytomegalovirus exposure and HLA in healthy donors. 13 Jbeta primers and 60 Vbeta primers were used for the PCR. Profiling relied on immunoSEQ multiplex PCR, and the TCRdb table lists in-frame clones only, not all of them. Altogether around 90,000 clones are present, 62% being singletons, with the ten largest covering about 5.4%. Input material: PBMCs. The receptors here all came from a woman aged 30 to 39 in good health and CMV-seropositive.

The gene calls are TRBV14 and TRBJ2-3; D is unresolved. V lost 4 bases and J 6 bases, leaving 11 bases between the germline ends. Per the germline V gene, CDR1 is SGHDN and CDR2 is FVKESK. The CDR3 is 13 amino acids. This chain's CDR3 is CASSPRPRDTQYF. The CDR3 DNA reads TGTGCCAGCAGCCCACGCCCGCGGGATACGCAGTATTTT.

V is TRBV30 and J is TRBJ1-4; weak D call: TRBD1 (5 bases). CDR1 and CDR2 (germline): GTSNPN, SVGIG (reference sequence). The CDR3 contains 13 residues. V lost 1 base, J lost 3 bases, and 6 bases lay in between. DNA of the CDR3: TGTGCCTGGAGTGGACAGCCTAATGAAAAACTGTTTTTT. Amino acids: CAWSGQPNEKLFF.